The 30 T cell receptor beta chains in this list originate from one sample, sequenced in a study of cytomegalovirus exposure and HLA in healthy donors. TCRdb keeps only in-frame clones here, not all; method: immunoSEQ multiplex PCR. The sample carries roughly 130,000 clones, around nine tenths recorded once. Sequenced material: PBMCs. These receptor sequences come from a man aged 25-45 years in good health and CMV-seronegative.

The chain is built from TRBV2 and TRBJ2-5; 12 bases fit TRBD1. V trimming: 6 bases; J trimming: 5 bases; junction bases outside the gene matches: 10. Germline-derived CDR1 and CDR2 are SNHLY and FYNNEI. This CDR3 comprises 16 residues. The CDR3 here is CASRTGTGGAEETQYF. The CDR3 nucleotides read TGTGCCAGCAGAACCGGGACAGGGGGCGCGGAGGAGACCCAGTACTTC. Variable domain in full (rest from reference TRBV2 and TRBJ2-5): EPEVTQTPSHQVTQMGQEVILRCVPISNHLYFYWYRQILGQKVEFLVSFYNNEISEKSEIFDDQFSVERPDGSNFTLKIRSTKLEDSAMYFCASRTGTGGAEETQYFGPGTRLLVL.

The chain is built from TRBV11-2 and TRBJ2-5; unclear D gene. This CDR3 has 14 amino acids. The germline CDR1 and CDR2 sequences are SGHAT and FQNNGV. Trimming took 4 bases from V and 3 from J, leaving 12 bases between them. In DNA, the CDR3 is TGTGCCAGCAGCTCCCTAGGTGTGGAAGAGACCCAGTACTTC. This translates into CASSSLGVEETQYF.

The genes are TRBV29-1 and TRBJ1-1, with D maybe TRBD1 (6 bases). V lost 5 bases, J lost 0 bases, and 10 bases lay in between. The CDR3 has 13 residues. Germline CDR1 and CDR2: SQVTM and ANQGSEA. The CDR3: CSVIRDMNTEAFF. DNA for the CDR3: TGCAGCGTTATCCGGGACATGAACACTGAAGCTTTCTTT.

The chain combines TRBV15 with TRBJ1-1; D gene uncertain. The CDR3 is made up of 16 amino acids. V was pared by 1 base and J by 1 base, with 13 bases between. From germline, CDR1 is LNHNV and CDR2 YYDKDF (reference sequence). This chain's CDR3 is CATSRGDTIPNTEAFF. CDR3 bases: TGTGCCACCAGCAGAGGAGACACGATCCCGAACACTGAAGCTTTCTTT.

The chain couples TRBV19 to TRBJ2-1; 11 bases are a match to TRBD1. V dropped 9 bases and J dropped 8; count of bases not matched to a gene: 12. This CDR3 has 15 residues. Germline CDR1 and CDR2: LNHDA and SQIVND (reference sequence). The CDR3 nucleotides read TGTGCCAGCAATAAAAAGGGACAGGGGGGTTATGAGCAGTTCTTC. This gives the protein CASNKKGQGGYEQFF.

The chain is built from TRBV25-1 and TRBJ2-2, with a tentative D call TRBD1 (7 bases). CDR1 MGHDK and CDR2 SYGVNS come from the germline V gene. CDR3 length: 14 residues. Trimming pared 4 bases from V and 7 bases from J, leaving 13 bases between. The CDR3 bases are TGTGCCAGCAGTGTCCCAGGGGGGAGCGGGGAGCTGTTTTTT. This encodes CASSVPGGSGELFF.

The chain uses TRBV6-6 and TRBJ1-1, with D possibly being TRBD1 (6 bases). In germline, CDR1 is MNHNY, CDR2 SVGAGI (reference sequence). The V gene lost 6 bases and the J gene lost 5 bases, with 13 bases spanning the gap. This CDR3 region has 13 residues. CDR3 sequence: CASRGPTGTEAFF. The CDR3 DNA follows: TGTGCCAGCAGGGGACCGACAGGTACTGAAGCTTTCTTT.

The chain combines TRBV18 with TRBJ2-3; D gene unclear. Trimming shortened V by 2 bases and J by 8 bases, and 20 bases separated the two germline ends. Germline loops: CDR1 KGHSH, CDR2 LQKENI. The CDR3 is made up of 16 amino acids. DNA of the CDR3: TGTGCCAGCTCACCAACCCCCCTCGAGTTCGCGGTTACGCAGTATTTT. This sequence encodes CASSPTPLEFAVTQYF.

In regard to this clone: The junction does not match germline at one end; this may be a read error. The V and J genes are TRBV6-6 and TRBJ1-1, with D maybe TRBD1 (5 bases). Germline CDR1 reads MNHNY; CDR2 reads SVGAGI (reference sequence). This CDR3 comprises 12 residues. The CDR3 protein is CASRNGGSDAFF. The CDR3 DNA is TGTGCCAGCAGGAACGGGGGATCTGACGCTTTCTTT.

The rearrangement links TRBV6-5 to TRBJ2-3; TRBD2 agrees at 11 bases. The CDR3 is 14 amino acids. Losses at the gene ends were 5 bases for V and 4 bases for J; bases not matched to a gene: 2. Germline V gives CDR1 MNHEY, CDR2 SVGAGI. The CDR3 region has the DNA TGTGCCAGCAGTCTAGCGGGAGGTTCAGATACGCAGTATTTT. Translated: CASSLAGGSDTQYF.

The gene calls are TRBV6-5 and TRBJ2-1, with 13 bases aligning to TRBD2. Germline V CDR1 and CDR2: MNHEY, SVGAGI. CDR3 length: 16 residues. Trimming removed 2 bases from V and 5 bases from J; junction bases left unmatched: 3. CDR3 bases: TGTGCCAGCAGTTACCGGGGACTAGCGGGAAACAATGAGCAGTTCTTC. Protein sequence: CASSYRGLAGNNEQFF.

V is TRBV28 and J is TRBJ1-5; no clear D gene. The CDR3 runs to 12 residues. Germline values: CDR1 MDHEN, CDR2 SYDVKM. Trimming removed 6 bases at V and 4 bases at J, with 7 bases between. CDR3 nucleotide sequence: TGTGCCAGCAGGGTAGTTAATCAGCCCCAGCATTTT. It translates to CASRVVNQPQHF.

This clone was detected only once. The chain combines TRBV2 with TRBJ2-2; the D gene is possibly TRBD1 (6 bases). The V gene lost 2 bases and the J gene lost 2 bases, with 12 bases spanning the gap. This CDR3 comprises 16 residues. Germline V CDR1 and CDR2: SNHLY, FYNNEI. The chain's CDR3 is CASSESGVGNTGELFF. In DNA, the CDR3 is TGTGCCAGCAGTGAATCAGGGGTCGGAAACACCGGGGAGCTGTTTTTT.

The rearrangement joins TRBV7-6 to TRBJ2-3, with D possibly being TRBD1 (6 bases). Germline values: CDR1 SGHVS, CDR2 FNYEAQ. V was trimmed by 4 bases and J by 6 bases, leaving 11 bases between them. The CDR3 extends over 13 amino acids. CDR3 region: CASSSQGMDTQYF. The CDR3 DNA sequence: TGTGCCAGCAGCTCCCAGGGGATGGATACGCAGTATTTT. The full variable domain, in which reference TRBV7-6 and TRBJ2-3 provide the parts outside the CDR3, is GAGVSQSPRYKVTKRGQDVALRCDPISGHVSLYWYRQALGQGPEFLTYFNYEAQQDKSGLPNDRFSAERPEGSISTLTIQRTEQRDSAMYRCASSSQGMDTQYFGPGTRLTVL.

The chain is built from TRBV2 and TRBJ1-1, with D uncertain. V lost 5 bases to trimming and J lost 5 bases, with 12 bases between them. The germline V gene has CDR1 SNHLY and CDR2 FYNNEI. The CDR3 spans 13 residues. The CDR3 nucleotides are TGTGCCAGCAGTCCACATACGTCTACTGAAGCTTTCTTT. Translation: CASSPHTSTEAFF.

This chain uses TRBV10-3 with TRBJ1-2, with D possibly being TRBD1 (5 bases). The CDR3 sequence is 16 residues long. Looked up from germline, CDR1 is ENHRY and CDR2 is SYGVKD. The V end lost 0 bases, the J end lost 4 bases, and 15 bases lay between the germline ends. CDR3 sequence: CAISESFTGGVYGYTF. The CDR3 DNA sequence: TGTGCCATCAGTGAGTCGTTTACAGGTGGGGTCTATGGCTACACCTTC.

The V and J genes are TRBV2 and TRBJ2-1; 10 nucleotides agree with TRBD2. Germline CDR1 is SNHLY and CDR2 is FYNNEI. Trimming took 7 bases from V and 9 from J; bases not matched to a gene: 12. This CDR3 region has 15 residues. CDR3 nucleotide sequence: TGTGCCAGCATGTTAGGGCTAGCGGGAGTCGGTGAGCAGTTCTTC. It translates to CASMLGLAGVGEQFF.

The chain couples TRBV6-6 to TRBJ1-4; possible D gene TRBD1, 5 bases. This CDR3 is built from 13 residues. V lost 6 bases to trimming and J lost 12 bases, with 17 bases between them. CDR1 and CDR2 from the germline V gene are MNHNY and SVGAGI (reference sequence). Here the CDR3 reads CASRHDVPGELFF. CDR3 nucleotides: TGTGCCAGCAGACATGACGTGCCGGGGGAACTGTTTTTT.

This chain connects TRBV9 to TRBJ2-1; 8 positions match TRBD2. The CDR3 extends over 15 amino acids. Per the germline V gene, CDR1 is SGDLS and CDR2 is YYNGEE. Trimming at V came to 2 bases and at J to 6 bases, leaving 7 bases not matched to a gene. The DNA of the CDR3 is TGTGCCAGCAGCGTCAGGACTAGCTCAGGCAATGAGCAGTTCTTC. This gives the protein CASSVRTSSGNEQFF.

The chain joins TRBV9 to TRBJ2-1; 10 nucleotides align to TRBD2. Germline lookup yields CDR1 SGDLS and CDR2 YYNGEE. The CDR3 runs to 16 residues. The trim removed 0 bases at V and 4 bases at J, leaving 4 bases unmatched. Written as DNA, the CDR3 is TGTGCCAGCAGCGTAGCTCCGACTAGCGGGTACAATGAGCAGTTCTTC. Protein product: CASSVAPTSGYNEQFF.

The chain combines TRBV30 with TRBJ2-3; 8 nucleotides line up with TRBD2. Trimming at V came to 0 bases and at J to 5 bases, leaving 10 bases not matched to a gene. The CDR3 has 16 amino acids. Germline V gene data show CDR1 as GTSNPN and CDR2 as SVGIG (reference sequence). CDR3 protein: CAWSVAGVGAGDTQYF. CDR3 in DNA: TGTGCCTGGAGTGTAGCGGGAGTTGGGGCCGGAGATACGCAGTATTTT.

This clone was observed a single time. The chain uses TRBV5-4 and TRBJ2-3, with TRBD1 identical over 12 bases. With V trimmed by 2 bases and J by 5 bases, 9 bases remained unmatched. Germline CDR1 and CDR2: SGHNT and YYREEE (reference sequence). This CDR3 region has 17 residues. This chain's CDR3 is CASSFRRDRGLRDTQYF. CDR3 coding DNA: TGTGCCAGCAGCTTCCGTAGGGACAGGGGGCTGAGAGATACGCAGTATTTT.

Only one count was recorded for this clone. This chain joins TRBV4-3 and TRBJ2-3; 11 nucleotides match TRBD2. The CDR3 contains 17 residues. With 4 bases clipped from V and 6 bases from J, the junction kept 12 bases outside the gene matches. The germline V gene encodes CDR1 LGHNA and CDR2 YSLEER. The CDR3 loop reads CASSLQTRLAGTDTQYF. The CDR3 nucleotides are TGCGCCAGCAGCCTACAAACCAGACTAGCGGGGACGGATACGCAGTATTTT.

The chain carries TRBV5-1 and TRBJ1-1; no reliable D call. Germline-derived CDR1 and CDR2 are SGHRS and YFSETQ. V lost 4 bases and J lost 5, with 9 bases in between. This CDR3 is built from 12 residues. The CDR3 loop reads CASSPAGTEAFF. The CDR3 coding sequence is TGCGCCAGCAGCCCGGCGGGAACTGAAGCTTTCTTT.

The chain carries TRBV7-2 and TRBJ1-1; 9 bases line up with TRBD1. Germline lookup yields CDR1 SGHTA and CDR2 FQGNSA. The CDR3 extends over 14 amino acids. V lost 5 bases and J lost 6; bases outside the gene matches: 7. The CDR3 bases are TGTGCCAGCAGCAGAAACAGGGGGCCGGCTGAAGCTTTCTTT. Translation: CASSRNRGPAEAFF.

The genes are TRBV6-1 and TRBJ1-1; no reliable D call. Germline CDR1 is MNHNS and CDR2 is SASEGT. The CDR3 sequence is 14 residues long. V was trimmed by 7 bases and J by 0 bases, leaving 12 bases between them. The CDR3 nucleotides read TGTGCCAGCACTCGGGGAAACTTGAACACTGAAGCTTTCTTT. It specifies CASTRGNLNTEAFF.

This clone was detected once. The chain links TRBV30 to TRBJ2-2; tentatively, D is TRBD2 (6 bases). Looked up from germline, CDR1 is GTSNPN and CDR2 is SVGIG (reference sequence). CDR3 length: 17 amino acids. The V end lost 5 bases, the J end lost 6 bases, and 25 bases lay between the germline ends. CDR3 bases: TGTGCCTGGGCTGGGGCGCGAATAAGCGGGTTGTCCGGGGAGCTGTTTTTT. Amino acids: CAWAGARISGLSGELFF.

In its sample, this clone was seen once. The rearrangement uses TRBV28 and TRBJ2-5, with TRBD2 matching 14 bases. The V segment lost 5 bases and the J segment 1 base; nucleotides outside the gene matches: 3. In germline, CDR1 is MDHEN, CDR2 SYDVKM. CDR3 length: 16 amino acids. For the CDR3, the DNA is TGTGCCAGCAGTCTCGGGACTAGCGGGGGCCAAGAGACCCAGTACTTC. It is translated as CASSLGTSGGQETQYF. Based on the CDR3 plus reference TRBV28 and TRBJ2-5, the full variable domain is DVKVTQSSRYLVKRTGEKVFLECVQDMDHENMFWYRQDPGLGLRLIYFSYDVKMKEKGDIPEGYSVSREKKERFSLILESASTNQTSMYLCASSLGTSGGQETQYFGPGTRLLVL.

This clone has only a few counts. Other DNA sequences within the sample encode an identical CDR3. The chain's CDR3 is CASGQGISYEQYF. The DNA for the CDR3 is TGTGCCAGCGGACAGGGGATATCCTACGAGCAGTACTTC. J is TRBJ2-7 and V is TRBV6-5; 9 nucleotides line up with TRBD1. Unmatched junction bases numbered 3, after V lost 8 bases and J lost 1 base. The V gene's germline CDR1 is MNHEY and CDR2 SVGAGI. CDR3 length equals 13 residues.

On this clone itself: Additional DNA sequences in this sample encode the identical CDR3. The V call is TRBV5-1, the J call TRBJ2-5, with 7 nucleotides matching TRBD2. V lost 4 bases, J lost 3 bases, and 3 bases stayed unmatched. Germline-derived CDR1 and CDR2 are SGHRS and YFSETQ. The length of the CDR3 is 13 residues. DNA of the CDR3: TGCGCCAGCAGCCGCGGGAGTAAAGAGACCCAGTACTTC. Translated: CASSRGSKETQYF.